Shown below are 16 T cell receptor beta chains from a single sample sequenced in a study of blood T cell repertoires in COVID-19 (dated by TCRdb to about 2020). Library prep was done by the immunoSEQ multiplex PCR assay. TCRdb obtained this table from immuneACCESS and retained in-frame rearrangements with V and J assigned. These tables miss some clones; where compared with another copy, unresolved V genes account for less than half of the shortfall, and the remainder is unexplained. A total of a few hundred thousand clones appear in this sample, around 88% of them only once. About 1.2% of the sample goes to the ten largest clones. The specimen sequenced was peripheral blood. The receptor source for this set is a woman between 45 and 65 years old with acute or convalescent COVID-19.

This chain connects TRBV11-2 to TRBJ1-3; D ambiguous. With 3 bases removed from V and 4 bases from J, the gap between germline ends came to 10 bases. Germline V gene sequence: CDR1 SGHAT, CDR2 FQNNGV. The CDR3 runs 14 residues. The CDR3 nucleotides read TGTGCCAGCAGCTTTGGAGGACCCGGAAACACCATATATTTT. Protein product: CASSFGGPGNTIYF.

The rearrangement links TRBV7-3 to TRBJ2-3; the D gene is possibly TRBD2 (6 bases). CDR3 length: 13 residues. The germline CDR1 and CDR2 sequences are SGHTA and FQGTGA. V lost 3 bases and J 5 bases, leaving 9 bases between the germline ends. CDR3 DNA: TGTGCCAGCAGCTTCGTCGGGAGAGATACGCAGTATTTT. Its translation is CASSFVGRDTQYF. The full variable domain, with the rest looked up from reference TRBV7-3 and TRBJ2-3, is GAGVSQTPSNKVTEKGKYVELRCDPISGHTALYWYRQSLGQGPEFLIYFQGTGAADDSGLPNDRFFAVRPEGSVSTLKIQRTERGDSAVYLCASSFVGRDTQYFGPGTRLTVL.

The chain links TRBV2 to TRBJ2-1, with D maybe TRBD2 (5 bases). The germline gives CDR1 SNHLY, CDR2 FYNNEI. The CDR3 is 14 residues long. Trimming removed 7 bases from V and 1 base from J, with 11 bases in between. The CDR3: CASTIRDSYNEQFF. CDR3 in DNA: TGTGCCAGCACAATTCGGGATTCCTACAATGAGCAGTTCTTC.

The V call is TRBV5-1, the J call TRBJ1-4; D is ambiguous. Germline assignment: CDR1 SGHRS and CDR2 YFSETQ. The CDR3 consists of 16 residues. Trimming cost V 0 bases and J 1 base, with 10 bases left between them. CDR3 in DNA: TGCGCCAGCAGCTTGGGGAGTAGTGGAACTAATGAAAAACTGTTTTTT. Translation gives CASSLGSSGTNEKLFF.

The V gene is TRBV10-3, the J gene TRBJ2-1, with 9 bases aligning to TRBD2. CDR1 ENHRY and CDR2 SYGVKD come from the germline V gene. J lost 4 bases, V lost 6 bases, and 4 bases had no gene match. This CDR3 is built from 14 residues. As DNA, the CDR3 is TGTGCCATCAGGTCTAGCGGGGATTACAATGAGCAGTTCTTC. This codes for CAIRSSGDYNEQFF.

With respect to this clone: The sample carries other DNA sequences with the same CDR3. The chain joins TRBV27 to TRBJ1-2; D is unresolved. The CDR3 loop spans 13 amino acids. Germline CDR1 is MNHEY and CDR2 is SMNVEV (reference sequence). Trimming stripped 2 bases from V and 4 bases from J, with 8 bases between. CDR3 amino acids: CASSLSPSYGYTF. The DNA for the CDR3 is TGTGCCAGCAGTTTAAGCCCCTCCTATGGCTACACCTTC.

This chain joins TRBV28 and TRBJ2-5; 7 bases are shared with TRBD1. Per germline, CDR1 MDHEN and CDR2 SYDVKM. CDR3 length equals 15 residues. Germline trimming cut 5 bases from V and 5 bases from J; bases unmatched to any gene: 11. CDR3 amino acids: CASSTTTGVLETQYF. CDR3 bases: TGTGCCAGCAGTACAACCACAGGGGTTCTGGAGACCCAGTACTTC.

The CDR3 coding sequence is TGTGCCAGCAGCCAAAATCAGGGGTCCGGGGAGCTGTTTTTT. This codes for CASSQNQGSGELFF. The chain is built from TRBV3-1 (or the pseudogene TRBV3-2) and TRBJ2-2; a possible D gene is TRBD1 (6 bases). The V gene lost 2 bases and the J gene lost 6 bases, with 10 bases spanning the gap. Germline CDR1 and CDR2: LGHDT and YNNKEL (reference sequence). The CDR3 is made up of 14 amino acids.

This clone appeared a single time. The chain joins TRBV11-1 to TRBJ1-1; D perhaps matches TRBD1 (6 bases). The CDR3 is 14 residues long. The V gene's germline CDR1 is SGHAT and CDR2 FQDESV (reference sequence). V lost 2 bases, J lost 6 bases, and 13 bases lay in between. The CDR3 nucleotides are TGTGCCAGCAGCTTATCAGGGGTCGAAGCTGAAGCTTTCTTT. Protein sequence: CASSLSGVEAEAFF.

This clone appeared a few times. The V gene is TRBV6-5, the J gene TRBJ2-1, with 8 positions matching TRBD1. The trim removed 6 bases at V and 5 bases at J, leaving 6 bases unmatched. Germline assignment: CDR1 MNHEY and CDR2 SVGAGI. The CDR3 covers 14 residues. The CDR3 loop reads CASSRTGSHNEQFF. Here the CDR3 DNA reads TGTGCCAGCAGCCGGACAGGGTCTCACAATGAGCAGTTCTTC.

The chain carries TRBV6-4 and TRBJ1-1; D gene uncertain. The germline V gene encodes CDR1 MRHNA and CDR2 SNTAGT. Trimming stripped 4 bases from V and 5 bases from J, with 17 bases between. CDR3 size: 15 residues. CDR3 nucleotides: TGTGCCAGCAGTGCCAACAAAGGGAGTTTAACTGAAGCTTTCTTT. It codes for CASSANKGSLTEAFF.

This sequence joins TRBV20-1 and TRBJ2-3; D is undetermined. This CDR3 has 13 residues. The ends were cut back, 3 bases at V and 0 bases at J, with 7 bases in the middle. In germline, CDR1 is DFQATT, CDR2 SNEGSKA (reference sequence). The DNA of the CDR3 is TGCAGTGCTAGTCGAGCGAGCACAGATACGCAGTATTTT. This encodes CSASRASTDTQYF.

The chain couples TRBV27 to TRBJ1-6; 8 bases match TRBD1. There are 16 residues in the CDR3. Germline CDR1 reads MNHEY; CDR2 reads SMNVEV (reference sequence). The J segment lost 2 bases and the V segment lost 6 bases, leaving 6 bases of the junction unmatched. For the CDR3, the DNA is TGTGCCAGCAGGGGACCAGGGGGCCCCTATAATTCACCCCTCCACTTT. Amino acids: CASRGPGGPYNSPLHF.

The DNA of the CDR3 is TGTGCCAGCAGCCCCGCCGGGGCAACTAATGAAAAACTGTTTTTT. Its translation is CASSPAGATNEKLFF. This sequence joins TRBV5-4 and TRBJ1-4, with D unresolved. The CDR3 totals 15 residues. CDR1 is SGHNT, CDR2 YYREEE, per germline (reference sequence). The V and J ends lost 4 bases and 0 bases respectively, with 10 bases between them.

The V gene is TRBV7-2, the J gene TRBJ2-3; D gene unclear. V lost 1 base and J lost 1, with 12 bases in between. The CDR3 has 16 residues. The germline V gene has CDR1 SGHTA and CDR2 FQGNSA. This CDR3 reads CASSLGIIGGTDTQYF. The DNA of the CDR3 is TGTGCCAGCAGCTTAGGGATAATCGGAGGCACAGATACGCAGTATTTT.

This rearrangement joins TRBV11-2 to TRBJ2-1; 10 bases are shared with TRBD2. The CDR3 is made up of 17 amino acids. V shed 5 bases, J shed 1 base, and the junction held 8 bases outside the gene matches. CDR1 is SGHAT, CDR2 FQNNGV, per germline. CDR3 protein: CASSQASGRGSYNEQFF. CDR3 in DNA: TGTGCCAGCAGCCAAGCTAGCGGGAGAGGATCCTACAATGAGCAGTTCTTC.